This T cell receptor (beta chain) was observed in a study of OX40 agonist ivuxolimab in advanced cancers. Study at large: Patients got intravenous ivuxolimab at 0.01 to 10 mg/kg every 2 weeks. Patients receiving dose escalation had hepatocellular carcinoma, melanoma, renal cell or head and neck cancer.

Overall study results and limits: At doses 0.1 to 3.0 mg/kg, CD4+ and CD8+ clones expanded. On average, CD8+ T cells showed a greater number of expanded clones than CD4+.

Libraries were prepared by immunoSEQ multiplex PCR; TCRdb keeps only in-frame clonotypes and omits some of them. The sample records about 64,000 clones, around 90% being singletons. The CDR3 loop spans 16 amino acids. V shed 0 bases, J shed 0 bases, and the junction held 4 bases outside the gene matches. Germline V gene sequence: CDR1 SGHRS, CDR2 YFSETQ. About this clone: The antigen remains undetermined.

This TCR came from an adult with an advanced solid tumor such as melanoma, head and neck, liver or kidney cancer. The chain links TRBV5-1 to TRBJ2-3, with 7 nucleotides matching TRBD2. The sequencing used CD4+ or CD8+ T cells sorted from blood, collected in a trial of the OX40 agonist ivuxolimab. CDR3 in DNA: TGCGCCAGCAGCTTGGGGGGTAGCGGGAGCACAGATACGCAGTATTTT. This encodes CASSLGGSGSTDTQYF.